The clone carrying this TCR beta chain was counted only a few times. The data are from a study of patients and donors after allogeneic stem cell transplantation. From germline, CDR1 is SEHNR and CDR2 FQNEAQ (reference sequence). Trimming at V came to 4 bases and at J to 7 bases, leaving 5 bases not matched to a gene. The CDR3 sequence is 14 residues long. TCRdb passed the RT-PCR reads through MiXCR, listing each CDR3 protein once. The sample consists of about 74,000 distinct CDR3 sequences, around 27% of them appearing once. The receptor comes from a human donor who was either an allogeneic HSCT recipient or a stem cell or donor lymphocyte infusion donor (not recorded which). It is not recorded whose cells these are; they may come from a transplant donor. The sample taken for sequencing was blood, either unsorted or a sorted T cell fraction (not recorded which). The V gene is TRBV7-9, the J gene TRBJ1-4; 8 nucleotides agree with TRBD1. The CDR3 loop reads CASSSRGRAEKLFF. The CDR3 DNA is TGTGCCAGCAGCTCCAGGGGGCGAGCTGAAAAACTGTTTTTT.